These 4 T cell receptor beta chains originate from one sample sequenced in a study of CD8+CD57+ T cells in acquired aplastic anemia. Patients chosen for sequencing had shown CD8+CD57+ cell expansion by flow cytometry. The template for TCR beta VDJ and CDR3 sequence profiling was genomic DNA. MiXCR was run by TCRdb on the reads, yielding one entry per CDR3 protein. The sample lists more than 95,000 distinct CDR3 sequences, approximately 36% seen once, with about 2.6% in the top ten. The sample consisted of sorted CD4+, CD8+, or CD8+CD57+ T cells (not recorded which) from PBMCs. These TCRs come from a human donor with aplastic anemia.

The genes are TRBV7-2 and TRBJ1-2, with a weak D call TRBD1 (5 bases). There are 13 residues in the CDR3. V was shortened by 2 bases and J by 5 bases, with 9 bases between the two germline ends. The germline gives CDR1 SGHTA, CDR2 FQGNSA. The CDR3 bases are TGTGCCAGCAGCTTAAACCCAGGGTATGGCTACACCTTC. Translated: CASSLNPGYGYTF.

This clonotype was counted ten times or more. An end of the junction does not agree with germline; a read error may underlie this. V gene TRBV10-3 combines with J gene TRBJ1-1; weak D call: TRBD1 (5 bases). This CDR3 spans 15 amino acids. The germline V gene encodes CDR1 ENHRY and CDR2 SYGVKD. DNA for the CDR3: TGTGCCATCAGTGGGTCGGGCGAAGGGGATACTGAAGCTCTCTTT. Translated, it gives CAISGSGEGDTEALF.

The table lists this clonotype with many counts. The chain combines TRBV12-5 with TRBJ1-6, with D possibly TRBD1 on 6 matching bases. The CDR3 covers 14 residues. The V end lost 5 bases, the J end lost 4 bases, and 9 bases lay between the germline ends. The germline gives CDR1 LGHNT, CDR2 FRNRAP. In DNA form, the CDR3 reads TGTGCTAGTGGTCCGGGACAATATAATTCACCCCTCCACTTT. Its protein is CASGPGQYNSPLHF.

This rearrangement joins TRBV15 to TRBJ1-2, with 11 bases identical to TRBD1. Germline assignment: CDR1 LNHNV and CDR2 YYDKDF (reference sequence). J gave up 3 bases and V 0 bases, and 6 bases lay outside the gene matches. There are 17 residues in the CDR3. The CDR3 region has the DNA TGTGCCACCAGCAGAGATAGGACAGGGGGCTTGGACTATGGCTACACCTTC. Its protein is CATSRDRTGGLDYGYTF.